This TCR beta chain was sequenced during a study of blood T cell repertoires in COVID-19. There are 15 residues in the CDR3. Germline V CDR1 and CDR2: PRHDT, FYEKMQ (reference sequence). V gave up 2 bases and J gave up 4 bases; unmatched junction bases: 4. Generated by immunoSEQ multiplex PCR, the TCRdb table keeps only in-frame clones and is missing some. The sample has 150,000 or so clones; around 79% are singletons. Sequencing was carried out using peripheral blood. The chain joins TRBV13 to TRBJ2-5; 10 bases are shared with TRBD1. The sequence came from a man aged 80 or over with acute or convalescent COVID-19. As DNA, the CDR3 is TGTGCCAGCAGCTTAAGGCGACAGGGGGCAGAGACCCAGTACTTC. The encoded protein is CASSLRRQGAETQYF.